Presented here are 15 T cell receptor beta chains from one specimen sequenced in a study of T cell changes during pregnancy in multiple sclerosis (dated by TCRdb to between 2018 and 2021). The method was the immunoSEQ multiplex PCR assay. Here the immuneACCESS table is served through TCRdb, limited to in-frame sequences with V and J called. Missing clones are a known gap in these copies; in checked studies unresolved V genes cover under half, and the rest lacks a known reason. This sample is represented by approximately 37,000 clones; about 89% of them were singletons. The ten biggest clones cover around 0.39% of the sample. The material was CD4+ T cells from peripheral blood mononuclear cells, obtained in the third trimester of pregnancy. Receptors were obtained from a female donor in good health, enrolled as a control in a pregnancy study.

Concerning this clone itself: At one boundary the junction diverges from the germline segment, which might be a read error. The chain recombines TRBV6-1 with TRBJ1-2; 10 positions match TRBD1. Germline lookup yields CDR1 MNHNS and CDR2 SASEGT. The CDR3 is 14 residues long. The DNA of the CDR3 is TGTGCCAGCAGTGAAGGTGGGACAGGGGATCCCATACCCTTC. It translates to CASSEGGTGDPIPF.

The gene calls are TRBV7-8 and TRBJ1-5; D remains ambiguous. Trimming removed 3 bases at V and 4 bases at J, with 7 bases between. Germline assignment: CDR1 SGHVS and CDR2 FQNEAQ. The CDR3 is made up of 13 amino acids. The CDR3 protein is CASSFTDNQPQHF. The CDR3 bases are TGTGCCAGCAGCTTTACAGATAATCAGCCCCAGCATTTT.

The rearrangement joins TRBV18 to TRBJ1-5; unclear D gene. The CDR3 consists of 13 residues. V lost 3 bases and J lost 4, with 7 bases in between. Germline V lookup: CDR1 KGHSH, CDR2 LQKENI. The CDR3 DNA sequence: TGTGCCAGCTCACCCGCGACAAATCAGCCCCAGCATTTT. It yields the protein CASSPATNQPQHF.

The chain couples TRBV25-1 to TRBJ2-7; D perhaps matches TRBD2 (6 bases). Germline V gene data show CDR1 as MGHDK and CDR2 as SYGVNS. Trimming took 3 bases from V and 4 from J, leaving 10 bases between them. The CDR3 length is 13 residues. Here the CDR3 DNA reads TGTGCCAGCAGTGACCATGGGACTTACGAGCAGTACTTC. It is translated as CASSDHGTYEQYF.

This rearrangement joins TRBV30 to TRBJ1-3, with 7 nucleotides matching TRBD1. CDR3 length equals 18 residues. Germline CDR1 GTSNPN, CDR2 SVGIG (reference sequence). After removal of 0 bases from V and 3 bases from J, the junction contained 14 bases not matched to a gene. Here the CDR3 DNA reads TGTGCCTGGAGTGTACGTAGAGGGGGCTTCTTGAATGGAAACACCATATATTTT. Residues: CAWSVRRGGFLNGNTIYF.

V is TRBV19 and J is TRBJ2-5; TRBD1 agrees at 9 bases. J gave up 5 bases and V 4 bases, and 8 bases lay outside the gene matches. CDR1 is LNHDA and CDR2 is SQIVND in the germline V gene (reference sequence). CDR3 length: 15 amino acids. DNA for the CDR3: TGTGCCAGTAGTAGGGGGACAGGGACAATGGAGACCCAGTACTTC. Its protein is CASSRGTGTMETQYF.

The chain has TRBV11-2 and TRBJ2-7; a weak D match, TRBD2 (5 bases). Between the trimmed V and J ends, which lost 0 bases and 3 bases, there was a span of 12 bases. From germline, CDR1 is SGHAT and CDR2 FQNNGV. The CDR3 is 15 amino acids. The CDR3 sequence: CASSLDPSLHYEQYF. The CDR3 DNA is TGTGCCAGCAGCTTAGACCCTAGCCTGCACTACGAGCAGTACTTC.

Comments on this clone: One end of the junction does not line up with germline, which may come from a read error. V and J are TRBV18 and TRBJ2-1; D perhaps matches TRBD2 (6 bases). CDR3 size: 16 residues. Germline V gene data show CDR1 as KGHSH and CDR2 as LQKENI. CDR3 sequence: CASSPSTSPGYDEQFF. The DNA for the CDR3 is TGTGCCAGCTCACCTTCGACTAGTCCCGGCTACGATGAGCAGTTCTTC.

This clone was seen a single time. The chain joins TRBV6-1 to TRBJ1-5; no clear D gene. From germline, CDR1 is MNHNS and CDR2 SASEGT. Trimming took 2 bases from V and 5 from J, leaving 4 bases between them. This CDR3 is 12 amino acids long. This CDR3 is CASSERYQPQHF. CDR3 DNA: TGTGCCAGCAGTGAACGGTATCAGCCCCAGCATTTT.

This clone was observed once. J is TRBJ2-5 and V is TRBV19; 9 bases match TRBD2. Germline lookup yields CDR1 LNHDA and CDR2 SQIVND (reference sequence). The CDR3 consists of 14 residues. The junction had 2 bases not matched to a gene; V was cut back by 1 base and J by 5 bases. CDR3 nucleotides: TGTGCCAGTAGTATAGCTAGCGGGGTTGAGACCCAGTACTTC. Translated, it gives CASSIASGVETQYF.

The chain has TRBV28 and TRBJ2-4, with 7 bases aligning to TRBD2. J gave up 6 bases and V 6 bases, and 5 bases lay outside the gene matches. Germline V gene data show CDR1 as MDHEN and CDR2 as SYDVKM. This CDR3 spans 13 amino acids. DNA of the CDR3: TGTGCCAGCAGAGAGGGACTACTAAACATTCAGTACTTC. Protein sequence: CASREGLLNIQYF.

J is TRBJ1-5 and V is TRBV6-6, with D perhaps matching TRBD1 (6 bases). This CDR3 is built from 16 residues. Germline V gene lookup returns CDR1 MNHNY and CDR2 SVGAGI (reference sequence). The V end was cut by 2 bases, the J end by 6 bases, with 17 bases between. The CDR3 loop is CASSYSSGTLVQPQHF. DNA of the CDR3: TGTGCCAGCAGTTACAGCTCGGGGACATTAGTTCAGCCCCAGCATTTT.

The chain is built from TRBV2 and TRBJ2-6, with D unclear. The CDR3 covers 17 residues. CDR1 is SNHLY, CDR2 FYNNEI, per germline. Trimming removed 8 bases from V and 0 bases from J, with 17 bases in between. CDR3 region: CASGRDVAFSGANVLTF. The CDR3 nucleotides read TGTGCCAGCGGAAGAGACGTAGCTTTCTCTGGGGCCAACGTCCTGACTTTC. Drawing the rest from reference TRBV2 and TRBJ2-6, the complete variable domain is EPEVTQTPSHQVTQMGQEVILRCVPISNHLYFYWYRQILGQKVEFLVSFYNNEISEKSEIFDDQFSVERPDGSNFTLKIRSTKLEDSAMYFCASGRDVAFSGANVLTFGAGSRLTVL.

The chain combines TRBV2 with TRBJ2-1; 8 bases fit TRBD2. The CDR3 consists of 17 residues. CDR1 and CDR2 (germline): SNHLY, FYNNEI. V dropped 5 bases and J dropped 10; count of bases not matched to a gene: 19. This chain's CDR3 is CASSQDPGTRELREQFF. CDR3 DNA: TGTGCCAGCAGTCAAGACCCCGGGACTAGAGAACTCAGGGAGCAGTTCTTC.

The V call is TRBV7-9, the J call TRBJ1-2, with TRBD1 identical over 8 bases. Germline assignment: CDR1 SEHNR and CDR2 FQNEAQ (reference sequence). The trim removed 6 bases at V and 7 bases at J, leaving 13 bases unmatched. CDR3 size: 15 residues. For the CDR3, the DNA is TGTGCCAGCAGTCACGCCGTGAGACAGGGGTTTGGCTACACCTTC. It codes for CASSHAVRQGFGYTF. Drawing the rest from reference TRBV7-9 and TRBJ1-2, the complete variable domain is DTGVSQNPRHKITKRGQNVTFRCDPISEHNRLYWYRQTLGQGPEFLTYFQNEAQLEKSRLLSDRFSAERPKGSFSTLEIQRTEQGDSAMYLCASSHAVRQGFGYTFGSGTRLTVV.